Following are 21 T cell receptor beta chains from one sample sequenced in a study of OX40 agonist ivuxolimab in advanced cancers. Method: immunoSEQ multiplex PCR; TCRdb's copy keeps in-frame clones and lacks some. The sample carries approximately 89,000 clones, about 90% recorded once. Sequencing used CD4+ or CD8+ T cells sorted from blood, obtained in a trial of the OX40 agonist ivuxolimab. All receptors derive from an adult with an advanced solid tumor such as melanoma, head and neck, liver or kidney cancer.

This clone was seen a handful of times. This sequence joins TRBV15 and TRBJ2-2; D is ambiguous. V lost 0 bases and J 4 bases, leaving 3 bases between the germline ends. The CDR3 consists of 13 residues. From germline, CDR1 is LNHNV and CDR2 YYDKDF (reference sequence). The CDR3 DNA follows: TGTGCCACCAGCAGAGATCGCACCGGGGAGCTGTTTTTT. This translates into CATSRDRTGELFF. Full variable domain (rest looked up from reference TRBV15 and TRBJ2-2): DAMVIQNPRYQVTQFGKPVTLSCSQTLNHNVMYWYQQKSSQAPKLLFHYYDKDFNNEADTPDNFQSRRPNTSFCFLDIRSPGLGDTAMYLCATSRDRTGELFFGEGSRLTVL.

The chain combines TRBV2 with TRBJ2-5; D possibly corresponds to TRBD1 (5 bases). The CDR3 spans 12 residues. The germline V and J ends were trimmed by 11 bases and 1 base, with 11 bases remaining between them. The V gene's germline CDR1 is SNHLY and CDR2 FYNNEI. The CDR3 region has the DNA TGTGCCTCTAACAGGTTCCAAGAGACCCAGTACTTC. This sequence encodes CASNRFQETQYF.

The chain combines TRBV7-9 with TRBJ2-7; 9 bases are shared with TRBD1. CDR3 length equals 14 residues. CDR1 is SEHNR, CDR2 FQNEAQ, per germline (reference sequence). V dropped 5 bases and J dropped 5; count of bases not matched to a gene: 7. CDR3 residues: CASSTDRGGHEQYF. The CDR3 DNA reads TGTGCCAGCAGCACGGACAGGGGAGGCCACGAGCAGTACTTC.

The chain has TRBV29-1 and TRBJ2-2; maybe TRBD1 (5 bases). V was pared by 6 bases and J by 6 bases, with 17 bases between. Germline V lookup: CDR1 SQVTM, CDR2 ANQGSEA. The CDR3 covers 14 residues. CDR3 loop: CSVLGQGRAGELFF. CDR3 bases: TGCAGCGTCCTAGGCCAGGGTAGGGCCGGGGAGCTGTTTTTT.

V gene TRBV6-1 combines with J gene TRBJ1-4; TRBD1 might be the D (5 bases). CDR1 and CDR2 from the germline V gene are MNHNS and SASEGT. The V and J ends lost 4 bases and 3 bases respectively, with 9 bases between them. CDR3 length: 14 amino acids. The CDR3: CASSGRGSNEKLFF. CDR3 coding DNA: TGTGCCAGCAGTGGAAGGGGTTCTAATGAAAAACTGTTTTTT.

The CDR3 spells CAIREDRYNEQFF. The CDR3 region has the DNA TGTGCCATCAGGGAGGACCGATACAATGAGCAGTTCTTC. This chain uses TRBV10-3 with TRBJ2-1; tentatively, D is TRBD2 (5 bases). V lost 6 bases and J 4 bases, leaving 10 bases between the germline ends. The CDR3 loop spans 13 amino acids. Germline values: CDR1 ENHRY, CDR2 SYGVKD.

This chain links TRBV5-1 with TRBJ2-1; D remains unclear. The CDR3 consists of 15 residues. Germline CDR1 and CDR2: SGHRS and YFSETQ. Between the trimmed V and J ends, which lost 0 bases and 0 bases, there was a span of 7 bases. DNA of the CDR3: TGCGCCAGCAGCTTGGAGGCGGACTCCTACAATGAGCAGTTCTTC. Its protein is CASSLEADSYNEQFF.

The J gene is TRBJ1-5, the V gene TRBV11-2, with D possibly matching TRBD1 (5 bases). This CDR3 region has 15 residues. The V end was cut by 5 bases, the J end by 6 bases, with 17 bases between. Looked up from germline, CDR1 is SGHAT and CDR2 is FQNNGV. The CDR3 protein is CASSLSGTSGQPQHF. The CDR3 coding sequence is TGTGCCAGCAGCCTTTCCGGGACCTCCGGTCAGCCCCAGCATTTT.

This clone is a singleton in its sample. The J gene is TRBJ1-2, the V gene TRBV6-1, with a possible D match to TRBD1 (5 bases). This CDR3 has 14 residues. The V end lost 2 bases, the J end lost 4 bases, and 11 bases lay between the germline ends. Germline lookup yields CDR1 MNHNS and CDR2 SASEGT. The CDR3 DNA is TGTGCCAGCAGTGAATCGTGGCAGGGCTATGGCTACACCTTC. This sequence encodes CASSESWQGYGYTF.

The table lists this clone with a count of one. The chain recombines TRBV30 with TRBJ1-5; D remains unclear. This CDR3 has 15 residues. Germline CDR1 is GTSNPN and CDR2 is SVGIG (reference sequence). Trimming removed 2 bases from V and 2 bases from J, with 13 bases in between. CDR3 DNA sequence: TGTGCCTGGAGTCTAAAGGTATTAGGCAATCAGCCCCAGCATTTT. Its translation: CAWSLKVLGNQPQHF.

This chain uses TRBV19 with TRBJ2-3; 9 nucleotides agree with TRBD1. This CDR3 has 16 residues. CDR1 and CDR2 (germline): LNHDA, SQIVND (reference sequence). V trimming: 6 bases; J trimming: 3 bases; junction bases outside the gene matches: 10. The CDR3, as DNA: TGTGCCAGTAGAGGGGTTGGGACAGGGAGGACAGATACGCAGTATTTT. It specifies CASRGVGTGRTDTQYF.

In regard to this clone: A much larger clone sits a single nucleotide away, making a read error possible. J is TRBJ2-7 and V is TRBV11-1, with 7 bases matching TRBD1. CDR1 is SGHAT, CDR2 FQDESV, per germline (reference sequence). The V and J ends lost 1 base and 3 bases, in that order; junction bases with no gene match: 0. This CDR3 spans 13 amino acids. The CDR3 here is CASSLDRGYEQYF. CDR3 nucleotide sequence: TGTGCCAGCAGCTTAGACAGGGGCTACGAGCAGTACTTC.

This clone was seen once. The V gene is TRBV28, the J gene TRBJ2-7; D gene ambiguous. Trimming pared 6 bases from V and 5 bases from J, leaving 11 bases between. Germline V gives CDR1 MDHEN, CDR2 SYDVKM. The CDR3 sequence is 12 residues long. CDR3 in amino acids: CASRRVGDEQYF. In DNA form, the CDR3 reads TGTGCCAGCAGGAGAGTTGGCGACGAGCAGTACTTC.

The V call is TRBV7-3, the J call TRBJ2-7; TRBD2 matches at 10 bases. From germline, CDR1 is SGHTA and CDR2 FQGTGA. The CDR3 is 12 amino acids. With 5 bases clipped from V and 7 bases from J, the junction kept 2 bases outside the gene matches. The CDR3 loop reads CASSTTSGEQYF. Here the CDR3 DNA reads TGTGCCAGCAGCACGACTAGCGGGGAGCAGTACTTC.

The CDR3 region is CASSLRVTLTFTDTQYF. CDR3 DNA sequence: TGTGCCAGCAGTTTACGGGTTACACTCACTTTCACAGATACGCAGTATTTT. The gene calls are TRBV27 and TRBJ2-3; no clear D gene. The CDR3 runs 17 residues. Trimming pared 2 bases from V and 2 bases from J, leaving 17 bases between. Germline CDR1 is MNHEY and CDR2 is SMNVEV (reference sequence).

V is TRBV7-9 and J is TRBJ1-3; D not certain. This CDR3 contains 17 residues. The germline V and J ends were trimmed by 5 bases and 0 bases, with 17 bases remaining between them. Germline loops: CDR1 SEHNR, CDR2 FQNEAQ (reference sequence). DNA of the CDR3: TGTGCCAGCAGCCCTAGCCAGATTGTCGGCTCTGGAAACACCATATATTTT. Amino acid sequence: CASSPSQIVGSGNTIYF.

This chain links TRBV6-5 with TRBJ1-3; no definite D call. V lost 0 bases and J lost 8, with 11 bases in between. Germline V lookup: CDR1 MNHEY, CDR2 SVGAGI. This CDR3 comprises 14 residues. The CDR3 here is CASSYSLGRDTIYF. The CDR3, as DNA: TGTGCCAGCAGTTACTCACTCGGAAGGGACACCATATATTTT.

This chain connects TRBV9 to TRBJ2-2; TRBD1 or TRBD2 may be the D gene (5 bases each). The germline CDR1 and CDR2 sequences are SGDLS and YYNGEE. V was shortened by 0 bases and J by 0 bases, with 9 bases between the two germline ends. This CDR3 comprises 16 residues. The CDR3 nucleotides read TGTGCCAGCAGCGTAGTGGGACCTGCGAACACCGGGGAGCTGTTTTTT. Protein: CASSVVGPANTGELFF.

DNA for the CDR3: TGTGCCAGTAGTAACCGGGGGCGCTTCCGAAACACCATATATTTT. Translating it yields CASSNRGRFRNTIYF. The rearrangement joins TRBV19 to TRBJ1-3; tentative D call: TRBD1 (6 bases). Germline assignment: CDR1 LNHDA and CDR2 SQIVND (reference sequence). This CDR3 has 15 amino acids. V dropped 4 bases and J dropped 5 bases, with 15 bases sitting between them.

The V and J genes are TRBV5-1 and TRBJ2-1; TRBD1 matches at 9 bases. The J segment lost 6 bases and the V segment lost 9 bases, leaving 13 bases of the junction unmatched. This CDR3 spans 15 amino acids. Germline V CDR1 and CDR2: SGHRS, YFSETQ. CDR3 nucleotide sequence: TGCGCCACCGCGGAGGGGACAGGGCGCCTCAATGAGCAGTTCTTC. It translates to CATAEGTGRLNEQFF.

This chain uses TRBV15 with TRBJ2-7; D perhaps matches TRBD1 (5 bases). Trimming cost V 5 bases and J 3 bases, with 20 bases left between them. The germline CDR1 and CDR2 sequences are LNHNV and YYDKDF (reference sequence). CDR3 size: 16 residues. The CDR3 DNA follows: TGTGCCACCAGCTCTCGGGCAGGGTTTTCGGGCTACGAGCAGTACTTC. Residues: CATSSRAGFSGYEQYF.